This TCR beta chain originates from a study of T cells after yellow fever vaccination. Each CDR3 protein is one row after TCRdb ran MiXCR on the 5' RACE reads. Found here are some 390,000 distinct CDR3 sequences, 6.2% of them singletons; the top ten hold 15%. Study-level points and caveats: Most primary-vaccination clones recurred post-booster (approximately 95% CD4, more than 85% CD8).

The ends lost 3 bases at V and 6 bases at J; junction bases unmatched: 2. Germline assignment: CDR1 MNHEY and CDR2 SMNVEV (reference sequence). This CDR3 contains 15 residues. For this clonotype: Its antigen is currently unknown.

The source material was PBMCs, sampled 5 days after the yellow fever booster vaccination. The rearrangement joins TRBV27 to TRBJ2-2; 12 bases line up with TRBD2. The TCR was taken from a man aged 25-45 years who received the YFV17D yellow fever vaccine. As DNA, the CDR3 is TGTGCCAGCAGTTTCAGACTAGCGGGAGCCGGGGAGCTGTTTTTT. This translates into CASSFRLAGAGELFF.